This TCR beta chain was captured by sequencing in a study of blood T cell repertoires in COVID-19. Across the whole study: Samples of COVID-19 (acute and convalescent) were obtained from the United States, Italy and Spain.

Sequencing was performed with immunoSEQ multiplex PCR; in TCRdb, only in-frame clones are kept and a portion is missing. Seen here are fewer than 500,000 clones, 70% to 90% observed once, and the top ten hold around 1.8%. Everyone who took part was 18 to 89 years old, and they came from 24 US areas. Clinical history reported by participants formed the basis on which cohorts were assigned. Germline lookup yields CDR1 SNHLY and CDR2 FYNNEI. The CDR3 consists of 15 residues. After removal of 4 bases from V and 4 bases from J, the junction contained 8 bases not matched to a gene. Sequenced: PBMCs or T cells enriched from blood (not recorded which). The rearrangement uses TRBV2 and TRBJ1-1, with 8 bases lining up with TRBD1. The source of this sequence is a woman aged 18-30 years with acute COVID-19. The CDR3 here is CASSGRQGSGTEAFF. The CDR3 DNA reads TGTGCCAGCAGTGGACGACAGGGGTCAGGCACTGAAGCTTTCTTT.